Listed below are T cell receptor beta chains from one sample, sequenced in a study of cytomegalovirus exposure and HLA in healthy donors. Sequenced by immunoSEQ multiplex PCR; TCRdb stores in-frame clones only, minus some. This repertoire shows 110,000 or so clones, under 70% found once; its top ten account for over 6.5%. The source material was PBMCs. The receptor set was obtained from a man aged 18 to 30 in good health and CMV-seropositive. Each CDR3 is given without its conserved first and last residue.

TRBV29-1,TRBJ2-1,SVVANYYNEQF
TRBV6-5,TRBJ1-5,ASSYSQDRGQPQH
TRBV19,TRBJ2-5,ASSIDHFQETQY
TRBV4-2,TRBJ1-1,ASSQPGQMNTEAF
TRBV5-1,TRBJ2-2,ASSFWGQGANTGELF
TRBV18,TRBJ2-1,ASSLIAGGSYNEQF
TRBV4-2,TRBJ2-7,ASSQDGASGSYEQY
TRBV29-1,TRBJ2-2,SVEGAANTGELF
TRBV7-9,TRBJ1-2,ASITDNGYT
TRBV19,TRBJ1-1,ASLGGTGRMNTEAF
TRBV13,TRBJ2-3,ASSSNRGPKDTQY
TRBV5-1,TRBJ2-7,ASSESGVHYEQY
TRBV27,TRBJ2-1,ASSPNGGAGGYEQF
TRBV11-3,TRBJ2-1,ASSLDQVDNEQF
TRBV2,TRBJ2-7,ASIPSRAGEYEQY
TRBV13,TRBJ2-1,ASSPRLAGGRSSYNEQF
TRBV6-5,TRBJ2-7,ASSTDRGASYEQY
TRBV5-6,TRBJ2-3,ASSLGGPLGDTQY
TRBV27,TRBJ2-7,ASSLSGGASYEQY
TRBV10-2,TRBJ2-7,ASSEDYSKYPYEQY
TRBV5-1,TRBJ2-1,ASSLASTDNEQF
TRBV11-2,TRBJ2-7,ASSINRDFYEQY
TRBV9,TRBJ2-3,ASSTATSGGAMGTDTQY
TRBV28,TRBJ2-5,ASSFSGTGGETQY
TRBV14,TRBJ2-7,ASSQGQGAVYEQY
TRBV5-1,TRBJ1-2,ASSPDRKYGYT
TRBV6-1,TRBJ2-7,ATRQVNAY
TRBV19,TRBJ2-7,ASSKQGSYEQY
TRBV5-4,TRBJ2-6,ASSTGGSSSGANVLT
TRBV7-2,TRBJ1-2,ASSWGSNYGYT
TRBV5-1,TRBJ2-1,ASSFSGTGREQF
TRBV11-2,TRBJ1-2,ASSSWDKDYGYT
TRBV9,TRBJ1-2,ASSVGGSSLTGGYT
TRBV9,TRBJ2-3,ASSGDFLQY
TRBV2,TRBJ1-2,ASKQRDNANYGYT
TRBV13,TRBJ1-2,ASSPRQGPYYGYT
TRBV30,TRBJ2-7,AWSPPTLSGEQY
TRBV28,TRBJ1-4,ASSSQGSLTNEKLF
TRBV19,TRBJ2-1,ASSSNRLANEQF
TRBV5-1,TRBJ2-2,ASTAGLNTGELF
TRBV5-1,TRBJ2-1,ASSPQGDLAYNEQF
TRBV30,TRBJ2-2,AWKGEGTDTGELF
TRBV6-4,TRBJ1-5,ASSTGGGQPQH
TRBV4-1,TRBJ2-7,ASSREDRGVYEQY
TRBV6-4,TRBJ1-5,ASNLEPQH
TRBV2,TRBJ2-3,ASPRDRTDTQY
TRBV6-5,TRBJ1-1,ASSKQGYTEAF
TRBV7-9,TRBJ1-4,ASSHRATNEKLF
TRBV10-3,TRBJ1-2,AISESPGTPNYGYT
TRBV10-3,TRBJ1-4,AIGSGNEKLF
TRBV28,TRBJ2-2,ASSLIGKTRKTGELF
TRBV6-1,TRBJ2-1,ASSEAQGFTEQF
TRBV2,TRBJ2-5,ASTRRETQY
TRBV5-6,TRBJ1-2,ASSQGQVGSNYGYT
TRBV23-1,TRBJ2-7,APSTGPSGEQY